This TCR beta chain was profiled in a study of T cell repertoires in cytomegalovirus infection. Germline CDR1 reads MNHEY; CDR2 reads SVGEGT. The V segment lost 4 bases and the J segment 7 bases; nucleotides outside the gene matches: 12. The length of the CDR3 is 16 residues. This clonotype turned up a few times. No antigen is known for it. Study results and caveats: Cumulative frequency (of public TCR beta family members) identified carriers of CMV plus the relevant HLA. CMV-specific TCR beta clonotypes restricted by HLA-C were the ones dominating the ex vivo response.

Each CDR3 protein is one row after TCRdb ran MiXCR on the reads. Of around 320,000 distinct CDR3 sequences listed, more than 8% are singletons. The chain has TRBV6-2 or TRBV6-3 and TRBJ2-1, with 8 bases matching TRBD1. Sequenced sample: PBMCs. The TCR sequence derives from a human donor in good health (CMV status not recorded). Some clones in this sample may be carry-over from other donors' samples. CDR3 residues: CASSFGQGGRSNEQFF. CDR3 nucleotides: TGTGCCAGCAGTTTCGGACAGGGAGGAAGATCGAATGAGCAGTTCTTC.